A single sample gave rise to the 28 T cell receptor beta chains below, sequenced in a study of control samples from healthy donors and cancer patients. Method: immunoSEQ multiplex PCR; TCRdb's copy keeps in-frame clones and lacks some. Among just under 80,000 clones listed, around nine tenths were seen once. Sequenced: PBMCs. The receptors come from a woman in her sixties with head and neck cancer.

The V call is TRBV29-1, the J call TRBJ1-3, with D possibly matching TRBD1 (5 bases). Germline CDR1 SQVTM, CDR2 ANQGSEA. Trimming removed 7 bases at V and 12 bases at J, with 22 bases between. This CDR3 comprises 13 residues. The CDR3: CSATPGSGTGIYF. The CDR3 DNA sequence: TGCAGCGCGACCCCCGGGTCCGGGACGGGCATATATTTT.

Comments on this clone: In the same sample, other DNA sequences code for this CDR3. The chain has TRBV11-2 and TRBJ1-1; possible D gene TRBD1, 6 bases. CDR3 size: 13 residues. The germline V gene encodes CDR1 SGHAT and CDR2 FQNNGV. V lost 0 bases to trimming and J lost 8 bases, with 10 bases between them. The DNA of the CDR3 is TGTGCCAGCAGCTTAGATAGGGGGACAGAAGCTTTCTTT. It encodes CASSLDRGTEAFF.

The chain employs TRBV2 and TRBJ1-5; a possible D gene is TRBD1 (6 bases). V was shortened by 2 bases and J by 0 bases, with 17 bases between the two germline ends. CDR1 is SNHLY and CDR2 is FYNNEI in the germline V gene. The CDR3 covers 18 residues. As DNA, the CDR3 is TGTGCCAGCAGTGAATTGCCAGGACAGATTTATAGCAATCAGCCCCAGCATTTT. This encodes CASSELPGQIYSNQPQHF.

This sequence joins TRBV15 and TRBJ2-1; the D gene could be TRBD1 or TRBD2 (6 bases each). In germline, CDR1 is LNHNV, CDR2 YYDKDF (reference sequence). CDR3 length: 19 residues. Trimming removed 0 bases from V and 7 bases from J, with 25 bases in between. The CDR3 loop reads CATSRDLGGRTVSSNEQFF. The CDR3 bases are TGTGCCACCAGCAGAGATCTCGGTGGGAGGACAGTCTCATCGAATGAGCAGTTCTTC.

The chain is built from TRBV27 and TRBJ1-6; no clear D gene. Trimming cost V 2 bases and J 6 bases, with 14 bases left between them. Germline V gives CDR1 MNHEY, CDR2 SMNVEV (reference sequence). The CDR3 covers 16 residues. The CDR3 sequence: CASSLREAPLNSPLHF. Written as DNA, the CDR3 is TGTGCCAGCAGTTTAAGGGAGGCTCCGCTTAATTCACCCCTCCACTTT.

For this clone: The sample has other DNA sequences that encode this CDR3 too. The chain carries TRBV18 and TRBJ2-7; possibly TRBD2 for D (5 bases). V was pared by 6 bases and J by 2 bases, with 20 bases between. This CDR3 spans 16 amino acids. CDR1 and CDR2 from the germline V gene are KGHSH and LQKENI. The DNA of the CDR3 is TGTGCCAGCTCCTCGCCAGAGCGTTCGGGGACCTACGAGCAGTACTTC. Its translation: CASSSPERSGTYEQYF.

The chain uses TRBV11-3 and TRBJ2-3; D is uncertain. The CDR3 loop spans 14 amino acids. Trimming pared 1 base from V and 2 bases from J, leaving 7 bases between. Germline CDR1 and CDR2: SGHNT and YENEEA. The CDR3 region is CASSLVGDTDTQYF. The DNA of the CDR3 is TGTGCCAGCAGCTTAGTAGGTGACACAGATACGCAGTATTTT.

The rearrangement joins TRBV12-3 or TRBV12-4 to TRBJ2-1; D is perhaps TRBD2 (5 bases). The CDR3 has 13 amino acids. V dropped 6 bases and J dropped 8 bases, with 14 bases sitting between them. The CDR3, as DNA: TGTGCCAGCAGCCCTAGGCTAGCCCATGAGCAGTTCTTC. The encoded protein is CASSPRLAHEQFF.

The V and J genes are TRBV10-1 and TRBJ1-1; D not certain. V gave up 4 bases and J gave up 1 base, with 10 bases separating them. There are 14 residues in the CDR3. The germline V gene has CDR1 WNHNN and CDR2 SYGVQD (reference sequence). The CDR3 coding sequence is TGCGCCAGCAGTGGTGGTTGGGAGAACACTGAAGCTTTCTTT. Protein product: CASSGGWENTEAFF.

The CDR3 here is CASSPLQGNTEAFF. CDR3 sequence (DNA): TGTGCCAGCTCACCCTTACAGGGGAACACTGAAGCTTTCTTT. The V and J genes are TRBV18 and TRBJ1-1; tentative D call: TRBD1 (6 bases). Trimming took 3 bases from V and 1 from J, leaving 9 bases between them. Germline V gene lookup returns CDR1 KGHSH and CDR2 LQKENI. This CDR3 has 14 residues.

The chain couples TRBV6-1 to TRBJ1-3; D is possibly TRBD1 (5 bases). Germline V gene data show CDR1 as MNHNS and CDR2 as SASEGT. The CDR3 is 16 residues long. V was clipped by 2 bases and J by 0 bases, with 11 bases between them. The CDR3 is CASSESQGGSGNTIYF. The CDR3 DNA reads as TGTGCCAGCAGTGAATCTCAGGGTGGCTCTGGAAACACCATATATTTT.

The chain combines TRBV7-9 with TRBJ2-7; possibly TRBD2 for D (7 bases). Trimming cost V 7 bases and J 2 bases, with 15 bases left between them. The CDR3 consists of 14 residues. In germline, CDR1 is SEHNR, CDR2 FQNEAQ (reference sequence). This chain's CDR3 is CASTEGGGPYEQYF. In DNA form, the CDR3 reads TGTGCCAGCACCGAGGGGGGGGGACCCTACGAGCAGTACTTC.

The chain has TRBV20-1 and TRBJ2-5; TRBD2 matches 9 bases. CDR1 and CDR2 from the germline V gene are DFQATT and SNEGSKA (reference sequence). The CDR3 runs 11 residues. The CDR3 nucleotides read TGCAGCATAGCGGGAGTTGAGACCCAGTACTTC. Its protein product is CSIAGVETQYF.

The chain has TRBV28 and TRBJ2-7, with unresolved D. This CDR3 region has 15 residues. Between the trimmed V and J ends, which lost 7 bases and 7 bases, there was a span of 23 bases. The germline V gene encodes CDR1 MDHEN and CDR2 SYDVKM. The CDR3 DNA is TGTGCCAGCACCCTAGGCATGGGCCACGGATGGGAGCAGTACTTC. As protein: CASTLGMGHGWEQYF. Using reference TRBV28 and TRBJ2-7 for the parts outside the CDR3, the full variable domain is DVKVTQSSRYLVKRTGEKVFLECVQDMDHENMFWYRQDPGLGLRLIYFSYDVKMKEKGDIPEGYSVSREKKERFSLILESASTNQTSMYLCASTLGMGHGWEQYFGPGTRLTVT.

This chain connects TRBV27 to TRBJ1-1, with 7 bases aligning to TRBD1. The J segment lost 5 bases and the V segment lost 3 bases, leaving 3 bases of the junction unmatched. Germline lookup yields CDR1 MNHEY and CDR2 SMNVEV (reference sequence). The length of the CDR3 is 13 residues. Here the CDR3 DNA reads TGTGCCAGCAGTTTTCAGGGGGTAACTGAAGCTTTCTTT. It specifies CASSFQGVTEAFF.

CDR3: CASRTDRDPGVSNQPQHF. CDR3 nucleotides: TGTGCCAGTAGGACTGACAGGGATCCGGGGGTAAGCAATCAGCCCCAGCATTTT. The chain links TRBV19 to TRBJ1-5, with TRBD1 matching over 7 bases. CDR3 length: 18 residues. The V segment lost 6 bases and the J segment 1 base; nucleotides outside the gene matches: 15. CDR1 is LNHDA, CDR2 SQIVND, per germline (reference sequence).

The chain combines TRBV2 with TRBJ1-6; 7 bases map to TRBD1. CDR1 and CDR2 (germline): SNHLY, FYNNEI. Trimming removed 3 bases from V and 7 bases from J; junction bases left unmatched: 6. This CDR3 is built from 15 residues. As DNA, the CDR3 is TGTGCCAGCAGTGATCGGACAGGCCTGAATTCACCCCTCCACTTT. Encoded protein: CASSDRTGLNSPLHF.

The CDR3 loop reads CASSVDSGEPYNEQFF. The CDR3 DNA reads as TGTGCCAGCAGCGTAGACTCGGGGGAGCCTTACAATGAGCAGTTCTTC. J is TRBJ2-1 and V is TRBV9, with D possibly TRBD2 on 6 matching bases. The CDR3 is 16 residues long. The V and J ends lost 0 bases and 4 bases respectively, with 14 bases between them. Germline-derived CDR1 and CDR2 are SGDLS and YYNGEE. Variable domain in full (rest from reference TRBV9 and TRBJ2-1): DSGVTQTPKHLITATGQRVTLRCSPRSGDLSVYWYQQSLDQGLQFLIQYYNGEERAKGNILERFSAQQFPDLHSELNLSSLELGDSALYFCASSVDSGEPYNEQFFGPGTRLTVL.

The chain links TRBV7-2 to TRBJ2-5, with D possibly being TRBD2 (5 bases). Deletions cut 1 base from V and 5 bases from J, with 14 bases between. There are 15 residues in the CDR3. CDR1 and CDR2 (germline): SGHTA, FQGNSA. The CDR3 here is CASSLGGSSFETQYF. CDR3 nucleotide sequence: TGTGCCAGCAGCTTAGGTGGGTCTAGCTTCGAGACCCAGTACTTC.

This chain connects TRBV7-2 to TRBJ1-1; D is undetermined. The germline V and J ends were trimmed by 3 bases and 0 bases, with 8 bases remaining between them. The germline gives CDR1 SGHTA, CDR2 FQGNSA. The CDR3 covers 14 residues. The CDR3 DNA follows: TGTGCCAGCAGCTTTTTGGCCCTGAACACTGAAGCTTTCTTT. It codes for CASSFLALNTEAFF.

This clone was detected only once. V usage is TRBV27 and J usage is TRBJ1-2, with D possibly being TRBD1 (6 bases). Germline V CDR1 and CDR2: MNHEY, SMNVEV (reference sequence). Trimming cost V 9 bases and J 2 bases, with 16 bases left between them. The CDR3 is made up of 14 amino acids. The CDR3, as DNA: TGTGCCAGTAATTCCGGGGGGCGCAACTATGGCTACACCTTC. This translates into CASNSGGRNYGYTF.

Here the CDR3 DNA reads TGTGCCAGCAGGGCGGGAGGGGCCGGGGAGCTGTTTTTT. This encodes CASRAGGAGELFF. The genes are TRBV7-8 and TRBJ2-2; the match to TRBD2 covers 9 bases. Germline CDR1 SGHVS, CDR2 FQNEAQ. The CDR3 sequence is 13 residues long. V lost 6 bases to trimming and J lost 6 bases; unmatched junction nucleotides: 2.

J is TRBJ1-5 and V is TRBV7-2; maybe TRBD1 (6 bases). The germline CDR1 and CDR2 sequences are SGHTA and FQGNSA. Trimming removed 5 bases at V and 2 bases at J, with 16 bases between. The CDR3 length is 16 residues. CDR3 loop: CASSPGGGWGNQPQHF. For the CDR3, the DNA is TGTGCCAGCAGCCCTGGGGGCGGGTGGGGCAATCAGCCCCAGCATTTT.

The gene calls are TRBV6-5 and TRBJ2-6; D is unresolved. Germline CDR1 is MNHEY and CDR2 is SVGAGI. The CDR3 length is 15 residues. The germline V and J ends were trimmed by 7 bases and 4 bases, with 14 bases remaining between them. CDR3 region: CASNPGGSGANVLTF. The CDR3 nucleotides read TGTGCCAGCAACCCCGGCGGTTCGGGGGCCAACGTCCTGACTTTC.

This clone is a singleton in its sample. The rearrangement joins TRBV27 to TRBJ2-4; D possibly uses TRBD1 or TRBD2 (5 bases each). From germline, CDR1 is MNHEY and CDR2 SMNVEV (reference sequence). Trimming removed 5 bases from V and 0 bases from J, with 11 bases in between. The CDR3 has 15 residues. The CDR3 region is CASSPGTLAKNIQYF. The DNA of the CDR3 is TGTGCCAGCAGTCCCGGGACCCTAGCCAAAAACATTCAGTACTTC.

The chain joins TRBV5-5 to TRBJ2-1; D possibly corresponds to TRBD1 (9 bases). Germline lookup yields CDR1 SGHKS and CDR2 YYEKEE (reference sequence). The CDR3 spans 19 residues. Trimming took off 3 bases at V and 1 base at J, with 23 bases between the two ends. This chain's CDR3 is CASSSVPGQGGGSYNEQFF. CDR3 DNA sequence: TGTGCCAGCAGCTCCGTCCCGGGACAGGGCGGGGGGTCCTACAATGAGCAGTTCTTC.

The chain uses TRBV28 and TRBJ2-1; D is ambiguous. The CDR3 has 16 amino acids. The germline V and J ends were trimmed by 4 bases and 3 bases, with 16 bases remaining between them. Germline lookup yields CDR1 MDHEN and CDR2 SYDVKM. CDR3 nucleotide sequence: TGTGCCAGCAGTTCACGTGACAAGGCGGTCTACAATGAGCAGTTCTTC. It yields the protein CASSSRDKAVYNEQFF.

The chain uses TRBV5-1 and TRBJ2-2, with 7 bases identical to TRBD2. This CDR3 has 14 amino acids. CDR1 is SGHRS and CDR2 is YFSETQ in the germline V gene. The ends lost 4 bases at V and 2 bases at J; junction bases unmatched: 2. CDR3 sequence (DNA): TGCGCCAGCAGCCGGGACTATAACACCGGGGAGCTGTTTTTT. Amino acids: CASSRDYNTGELFF. Full variable domain (outside the CDR3, taken from reference TRBV5-1 and TRBJ2-2): KAGVTQTPRYLIKTRGQQVTLSCSPISGHRSVSWYQQTPGQGLQFLFEYFSETQRNKGNFPGRFSGRQFSNSRSEMNVSTLELGDSALYLCASSRDYNTGELFFGEGSRLTVL.